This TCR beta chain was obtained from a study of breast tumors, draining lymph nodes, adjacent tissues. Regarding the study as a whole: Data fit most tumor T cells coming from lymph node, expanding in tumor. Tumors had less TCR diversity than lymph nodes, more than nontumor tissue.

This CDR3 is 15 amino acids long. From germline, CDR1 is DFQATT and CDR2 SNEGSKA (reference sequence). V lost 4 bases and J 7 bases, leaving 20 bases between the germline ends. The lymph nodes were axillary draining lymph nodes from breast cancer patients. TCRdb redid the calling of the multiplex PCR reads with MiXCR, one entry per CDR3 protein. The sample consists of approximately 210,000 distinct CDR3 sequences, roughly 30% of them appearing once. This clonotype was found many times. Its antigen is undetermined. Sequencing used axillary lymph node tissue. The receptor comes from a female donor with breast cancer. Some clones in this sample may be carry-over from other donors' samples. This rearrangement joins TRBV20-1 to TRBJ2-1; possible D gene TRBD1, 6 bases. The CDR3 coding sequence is TGCAGTGCTATCCGAAGGGACACCGTTACGAATGAGCAGTTCTTC. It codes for CSAIRRDTVTNEQFF.